This T cell receptor (beta chain) was sequenced during a study of shared clonotypes between healthy human individuals. As for the study in general: CD4 naive and CD4 memory each took three plates per donor, while CD8 naive took two and CD8 memory one. Study-wide results and caveats: Rarefaction showed that sequencing of sorted subsets was incomplete (despite large depth).

In the case of this clone: What it recognizes is unknown.

In the authors' workflow: In the immunoSEQ data, sequences were junction-only and lacked quality scores, so filtering differed. The method was immunoSEQ multiplex PCR; TCRdb's version includes in-frame clones alone and lacks a portion of them. V and J calls plus clone size are reproduced from that table; the DNA served to infer D and trimming. The sample includes approximately 640,000 clones, 80% to 95% seen only once; the top ten take less than 40%. This CDR3 is built from 15 residues. V lost 2 bases to trimming and J lost 3 bases, with 14 bases between them. Germline CDR1 is MGHRA and CDR2 is YSYEKL.

The sample consisted of memory CD8+ T cells from PBMCs. This sample's subset: CD45RO+ cells pooled with CCR7-negative TemRA cells. The V gene is TRBV4-1, the J gene TRBJ2-7, with D tentatively TRBD1 or TRBD2 (6 bases each). The sequence was collected from a man between 18 and 29 years old in good health. Some clones in this sample may be carry-over from other donors' samples. In DNA, the CDR3 is TGCGCCAGCAGCCAAATGGGGGGCTTCGGCTACGAGCAGTACTTC. The encoded protein is CASSQMGGFGYEQYF.